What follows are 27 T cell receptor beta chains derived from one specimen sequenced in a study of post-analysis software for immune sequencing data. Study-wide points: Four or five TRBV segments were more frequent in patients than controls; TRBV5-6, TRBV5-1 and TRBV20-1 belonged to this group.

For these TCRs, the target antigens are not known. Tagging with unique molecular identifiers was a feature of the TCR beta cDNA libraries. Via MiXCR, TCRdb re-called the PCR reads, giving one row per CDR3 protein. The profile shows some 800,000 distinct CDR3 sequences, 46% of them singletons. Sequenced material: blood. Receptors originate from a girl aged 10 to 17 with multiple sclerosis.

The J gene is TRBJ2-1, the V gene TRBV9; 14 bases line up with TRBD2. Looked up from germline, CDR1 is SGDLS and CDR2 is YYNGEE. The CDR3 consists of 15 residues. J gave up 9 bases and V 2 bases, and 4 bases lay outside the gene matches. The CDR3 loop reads CASSVTSGGAVEQFF. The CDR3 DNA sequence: TGTGCCAGCAGCGTGACTAGCGGGGGGGCTGTTGAGCAGTTCTTC. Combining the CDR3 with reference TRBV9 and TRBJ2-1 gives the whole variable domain DSGVTQTPKHLITATGQRVTLRCSPRSGDLSVYWYQQSLDQGLQFLIQYYNGEERAKGNILERFSAQQFPDLHSELNLSSLELGDSALYFCASSVTSGGAVEQFFGPGTRLTVL.

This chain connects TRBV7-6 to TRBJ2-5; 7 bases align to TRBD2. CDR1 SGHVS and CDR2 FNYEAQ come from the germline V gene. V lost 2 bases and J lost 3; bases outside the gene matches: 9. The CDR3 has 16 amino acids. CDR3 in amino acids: CASSLLWGGEKETQYF. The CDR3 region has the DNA TGTGCCAGCAGCTTATTATGGGGGGGAGAGAAAGAGACCCAGTACTTC.

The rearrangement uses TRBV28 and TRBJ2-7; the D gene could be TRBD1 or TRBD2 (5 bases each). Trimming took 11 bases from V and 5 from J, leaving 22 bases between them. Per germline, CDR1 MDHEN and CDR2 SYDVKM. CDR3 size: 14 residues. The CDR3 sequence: CASSVRGDEDEQYF. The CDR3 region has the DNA TGTGCCTCCTCAGTGAGAGGGGACGAGGACGAGCAGTACTTC.

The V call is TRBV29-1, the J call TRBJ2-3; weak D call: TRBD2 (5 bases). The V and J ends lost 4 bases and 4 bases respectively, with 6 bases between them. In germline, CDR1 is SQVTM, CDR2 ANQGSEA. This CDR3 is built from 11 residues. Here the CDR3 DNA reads TGCAGCGTTGTACTAGCAGATACGCAGTATTTT. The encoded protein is CSVVLADTQYF.

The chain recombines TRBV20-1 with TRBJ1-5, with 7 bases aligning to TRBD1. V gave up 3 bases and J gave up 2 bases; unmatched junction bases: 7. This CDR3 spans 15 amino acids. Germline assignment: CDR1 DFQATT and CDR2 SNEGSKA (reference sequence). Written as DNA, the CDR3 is TGCAGTGCTAGTCCCAGGGGGGGGGGCAATCAGCCCCAGCATTTT. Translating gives CSASPRGGGNQPQHF.

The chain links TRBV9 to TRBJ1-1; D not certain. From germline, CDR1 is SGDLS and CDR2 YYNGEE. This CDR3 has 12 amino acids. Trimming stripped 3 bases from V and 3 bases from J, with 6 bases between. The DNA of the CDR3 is TGTGCCAGCAGCGGACCCTACACTGAAGCTTTCTTT. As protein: CASSGPYTEAFF.

The CDR3 loop is CASSRPGQGNTGELFF. CDR3 coding DNA: TGTGCCAGCAGCCGTCCGGGACAGGGGAACACCGGGGAGCTGTTTTTT. The chain couples TRBV11-1 to TRBJ2-2; TRBD1 aligns across 9 bases. The CDR3 is 16 amino acids. The junction had 5 bases not matched to a gene; V was cut back by 5 bases and J by 1 base. CDR1 is SGHAT, CDR2 FQDESV, per germline (reference sequence).

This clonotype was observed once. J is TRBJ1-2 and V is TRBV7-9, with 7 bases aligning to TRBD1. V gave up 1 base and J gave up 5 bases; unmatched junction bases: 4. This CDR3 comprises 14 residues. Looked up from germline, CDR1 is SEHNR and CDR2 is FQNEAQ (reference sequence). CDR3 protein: CASSLVGTEYGYTF. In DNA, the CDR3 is TGTGCCAGCAGCTTAGTGGGGACAGAATATGGCTACACCTTC. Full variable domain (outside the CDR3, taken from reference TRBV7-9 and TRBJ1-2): DTGVSQNPRHKITKRGQNVTFRCDPISEHNRLYWYRQTLGQGPEFLTYFQNEAQLEKSRLLSDRFSAERPKGSFSTLEIQRTEQGDSAMYLCASSLVGTEYGYTFGSGTRLTVV.

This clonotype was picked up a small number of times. The DNA for the CDR3 is TGTGCCAGCAGCTTAAAACGGGACCGACACGAGCAGTACTTC. Encoded protein: CASSLKRDRHEQYF. The V and J genes are TRBV7-8 and TRBJ2-7; D may match TRBD1 or TRBD2 (5 bases each). CDR3 length: 14 amino acids. Germline V gene sequence: CDR1 SGHVS, CDR2 FQNEAQ. Trimming left V 2 bases short and J 5 bases short, with 13 bases between. Drawing the rest from reference TRBV7-8 and TRBJ2-7, the complete variable domain is GAGVSQSPRYKVAKRGQDVALRCDPISGHVSLFWYQQALGQGPEFLTYFQNEAQLDKSGLPSDRFFAERPEGSVSTLKIQRTQQEDSAVYLCASSLKRDRHEQYFGPGTRLTVT.

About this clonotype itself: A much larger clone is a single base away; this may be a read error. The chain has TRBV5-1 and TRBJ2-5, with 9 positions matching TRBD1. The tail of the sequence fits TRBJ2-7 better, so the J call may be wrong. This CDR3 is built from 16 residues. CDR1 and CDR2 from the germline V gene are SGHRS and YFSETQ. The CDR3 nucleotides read TGCGCCAGCAGCTTGTTTCCAGTGGGACAGGGCTTCGAGCAGTACTTC. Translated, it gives CASSLFPVGQGFEQYF.

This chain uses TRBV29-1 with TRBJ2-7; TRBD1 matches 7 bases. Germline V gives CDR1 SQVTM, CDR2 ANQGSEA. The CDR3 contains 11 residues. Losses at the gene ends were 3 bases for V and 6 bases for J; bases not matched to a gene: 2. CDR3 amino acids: CSVEYRGEQYF. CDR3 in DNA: TGCAGCGTTGAGTACAGGGGCGAGCAGTACTTC.

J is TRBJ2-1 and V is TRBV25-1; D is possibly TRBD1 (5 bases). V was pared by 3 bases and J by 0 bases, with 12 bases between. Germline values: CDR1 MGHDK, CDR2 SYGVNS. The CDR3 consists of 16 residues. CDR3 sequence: CASSDLTAVSYNEQFF. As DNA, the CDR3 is TGTGCCAGCAGTGATTTGACAGCAGTCTCCTACAATGAGCAGTTCTTC.

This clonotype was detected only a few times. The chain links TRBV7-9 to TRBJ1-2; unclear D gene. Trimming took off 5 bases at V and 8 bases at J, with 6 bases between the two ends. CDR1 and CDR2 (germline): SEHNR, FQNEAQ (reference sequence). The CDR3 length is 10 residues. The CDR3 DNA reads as TGTGCCAGCAGCCCAGAGGGCTACACCTTC. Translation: CASSPEGYTF.

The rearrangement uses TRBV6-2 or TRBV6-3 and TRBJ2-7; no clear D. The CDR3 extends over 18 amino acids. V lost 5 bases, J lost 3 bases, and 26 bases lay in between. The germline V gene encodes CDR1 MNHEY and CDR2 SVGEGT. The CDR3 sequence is CASSQSPRRLEVGYEQYF. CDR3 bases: TGTGCCAGCAGTCAAAGCCCTCGACGCCTGGAAGTCGGCTACGAGCAGTACTTC.

The CDR3 nucleotides read TGCAGTGCTAGAGATCGGAACAGGGGGAGCCCCTACGGCTATGGCTACACCTTC. It yields the protein CSARDRNRGSPYGYGYTF. This chain joins TRBV20-1 and TRBJ1-2, with 8 bases fitting TRBD1. J gave up 4 bases and V 0 bases, and 16 bases lay outside the gene matches. The CDR3 totals 18 residues. Germline-derived CDR1 and CDR2 are DFQATT and SNEGSKA (reference sequence).

The CDR3 coding sequence is TGTGCCAGCAGCTTAGCGGCGGGAGGTGCAGATACGCAGTATTTT. Protein: CASSLAAGGADTQYF. V gene TRBV7-2 combines with J gene TRBJ2-3, with 8 bases that match TRBD2. The V segment lost 0 bases and the J segment 4 bases; nucleotides outside the gene matches: 3. The CDR3 loop spans 15 amino acids. CDR1 is SGHTA and CDR2 is FQGNSA in the germline V gene.

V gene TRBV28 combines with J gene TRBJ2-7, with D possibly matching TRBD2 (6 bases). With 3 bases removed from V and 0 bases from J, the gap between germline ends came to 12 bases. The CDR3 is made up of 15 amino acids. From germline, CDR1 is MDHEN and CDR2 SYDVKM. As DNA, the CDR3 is TGTGCCAGCAGTTTTGGTCTAGCGCGCTCCTACGAGCAGTACTTC. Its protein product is CASSFGLARSYEQYF.

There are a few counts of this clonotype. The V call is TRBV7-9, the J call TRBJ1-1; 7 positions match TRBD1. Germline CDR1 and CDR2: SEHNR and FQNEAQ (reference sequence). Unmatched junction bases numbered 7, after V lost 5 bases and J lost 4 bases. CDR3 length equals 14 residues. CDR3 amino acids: CASSPIDRVTEAFF. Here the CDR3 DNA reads TGTGCCAGCAGCCCAATTGACAGGGTCACTGAAGCTTTCTTT.

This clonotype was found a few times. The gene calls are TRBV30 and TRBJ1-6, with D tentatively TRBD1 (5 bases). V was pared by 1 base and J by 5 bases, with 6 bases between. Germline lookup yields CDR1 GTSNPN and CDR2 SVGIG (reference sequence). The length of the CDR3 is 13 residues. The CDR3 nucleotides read TGTGCCTGGAGTGGACAGAATAATTCACCCCTCCACTTT. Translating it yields CAWSGQNNSPLHF.

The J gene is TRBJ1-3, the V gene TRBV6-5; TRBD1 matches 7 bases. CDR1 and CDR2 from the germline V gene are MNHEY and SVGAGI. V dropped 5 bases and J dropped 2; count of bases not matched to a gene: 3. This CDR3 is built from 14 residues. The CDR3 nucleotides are TGTGCCAGCAGTAGAAGGGGGCCTGGAAACACCATATATTTT. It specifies CASSRRGPGNTIYF.

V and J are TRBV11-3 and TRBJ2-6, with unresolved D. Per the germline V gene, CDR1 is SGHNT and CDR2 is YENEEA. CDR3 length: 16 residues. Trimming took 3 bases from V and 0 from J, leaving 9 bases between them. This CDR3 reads CASSLSGDSGANVLTF. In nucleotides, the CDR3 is TGTGCCAGCAGCTTGTCAGGTGACTCTGGGGCCAACGTCCTGACTTTC. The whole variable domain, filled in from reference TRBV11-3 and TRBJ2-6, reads EAGVVQSPRYKIIEKKQPVAFWCNPISGHNTLYWYLQNLGQGPELLIRYENEEAVDDSQLPKDRFSAERLKGVDSTLKIQPAELGDSAVYLCASSLSGDSGANVLTFGAGSRLTVL.

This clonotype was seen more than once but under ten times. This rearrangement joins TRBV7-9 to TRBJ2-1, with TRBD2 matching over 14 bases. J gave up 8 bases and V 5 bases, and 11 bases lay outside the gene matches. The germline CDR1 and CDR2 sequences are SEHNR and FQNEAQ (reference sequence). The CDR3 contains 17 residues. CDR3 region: CASSGPGTSGSRDEQFF. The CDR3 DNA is TGTGCCAGCAGCGGCCCCGGGACTAGCGGGAGTCGGGATGAGCAGTTCTTC. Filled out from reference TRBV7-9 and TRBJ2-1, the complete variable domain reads DTGVSQNPRHKITKRGQNVTFRCDPISEHNRLYWYRQTLGQGPEFLTYFQNEAQLEKSRLLSDRFSAERPKGSFSTLEIQRTEQGDSAMYLCASSGPGTSGSRDEQFFGPGTRLTVL.

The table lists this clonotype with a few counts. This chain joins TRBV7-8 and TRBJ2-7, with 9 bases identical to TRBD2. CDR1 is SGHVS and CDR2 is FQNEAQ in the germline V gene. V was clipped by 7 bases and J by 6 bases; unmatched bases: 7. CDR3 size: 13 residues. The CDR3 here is CASMVAGVGEQYF. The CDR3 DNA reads TGTGCCAGCATGGTAGCGGGAGTCGGCGAGCAGTACTTC.

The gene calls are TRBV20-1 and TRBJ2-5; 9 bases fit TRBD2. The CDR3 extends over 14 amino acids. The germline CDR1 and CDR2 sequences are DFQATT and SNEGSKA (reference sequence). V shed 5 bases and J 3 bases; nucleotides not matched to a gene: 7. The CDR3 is CSAPRTSAKETQYF. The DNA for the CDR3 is TGCAGTGCTCCTAGGACTAGCGCGAAAGAGACCCAGTACTTC.

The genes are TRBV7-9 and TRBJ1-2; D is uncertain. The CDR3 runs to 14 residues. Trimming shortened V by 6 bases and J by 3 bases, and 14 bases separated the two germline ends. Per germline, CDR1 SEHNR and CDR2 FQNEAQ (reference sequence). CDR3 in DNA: TGTGCCAGCAGGGACCTTAGAGGTGACTATGGCTACACCTTC. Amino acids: CASRDLRGDYGYTF.

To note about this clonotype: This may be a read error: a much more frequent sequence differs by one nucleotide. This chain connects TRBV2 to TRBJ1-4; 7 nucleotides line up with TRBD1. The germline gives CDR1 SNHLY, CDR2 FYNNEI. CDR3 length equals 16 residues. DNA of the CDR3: TGTGCCAACAGTGAAGCAGCCAGGGGGGCTAATGAAAAACTGTTTTTT. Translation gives CANSEAARGANEKLFF. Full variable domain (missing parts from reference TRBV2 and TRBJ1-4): EPEVTQTPSHQVTQMGQEVILRCVPISNHLYFYWYRQILGQKVEFLVSFYNNEISEKSEIFDDQFSVERPDGSNFTLKIRSTKLEDSAMYFCANSEAARGANEKLFFGSGTQLSVL.

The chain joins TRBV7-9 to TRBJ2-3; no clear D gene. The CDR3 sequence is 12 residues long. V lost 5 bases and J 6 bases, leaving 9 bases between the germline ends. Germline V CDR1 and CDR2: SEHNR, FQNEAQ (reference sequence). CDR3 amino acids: CASSVDRDTQYF. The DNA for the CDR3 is TGTGCCAGCAGCGTGGATCGGGATACGCAGTATTTT.